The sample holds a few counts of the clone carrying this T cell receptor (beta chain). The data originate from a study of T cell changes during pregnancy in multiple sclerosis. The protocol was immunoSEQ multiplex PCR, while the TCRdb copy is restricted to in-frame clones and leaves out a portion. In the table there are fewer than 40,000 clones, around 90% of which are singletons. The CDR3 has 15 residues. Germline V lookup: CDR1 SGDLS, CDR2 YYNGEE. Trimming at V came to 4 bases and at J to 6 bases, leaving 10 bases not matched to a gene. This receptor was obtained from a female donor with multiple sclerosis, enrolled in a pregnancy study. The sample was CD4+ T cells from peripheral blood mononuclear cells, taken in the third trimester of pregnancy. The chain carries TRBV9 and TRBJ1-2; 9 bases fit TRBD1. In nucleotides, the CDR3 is TGTGCCAGCAGCTTCCTGGGACAGGGAGTAGATGGCTACACCTTC. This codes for CASSFLGQGVDGYTF.